A single sample is the source of the 30 T cell receptor beta chains below, sequenced in a study of graft-versus-host responses after intestinal transplantation. Generated by immunoSEQ multiplex PCR, the TCRdb table keeps only in-frame clones and is missing some. This table holds about 47,000 clones, approximately 92% found once. The specimen comprised PBMCs, sampled approximately 740 days after a first intestinal transplant, on the day of a second. The origin of the receptors is a human patient who received an intestinal transplant, so some T cells may come from the graft donor.

This chain links TRBV6-5 with TRBJ1-3, with D unclear. From germline, CDR1 is MNHEY and CDR2 SVGAGI. With 4 bases removed from V and 0 bases from J, the gap between germline ends came to 7 bases. The CDR3 is 14 residues long. CDR3 DNA sequence: TGTGCCAGCAGTTCCCGGGTCTCTGGAAACACCATATATTTT. This sequence encodes CASSSRVSGNTIYF.

This clone was picked up one time. This chain uses TRBV7-8 with TRBJ2-1; tentative D call: TRBD2 (6 bases). This CDR3 has 12 residues. V was clipped by 3 bases and J by 10 bases, with 10 bases between them. Germline V gene data show CDR1 as SGHVS and CDR2 as FQNEAQ. CDR3: CASSLRGIEQFF. The CDR3 DNA reads TGTGCCAGCAGCTTGCGGGGAATCGAGCAGTTCTTC.

The chain is built from TRBV6-4 and TRBJ1-2; D not resolved. Trimming left V 2 bases short and J 5 bases short, with 9 bases between. The CDR3 is 13 residues long. Per the germline V gene, CDR1 is MRHNA and CDR2 is SNTAGT. The CDR3: CASSDTDGYGYTF. The CDR3 coding sequence is TGTGCCAGCAGTGACACCGATGGGTATGGCTACACCTTC.

The V gene is TRBV6-5, the J gene TRBJ2-1, with 9 bases aligning to TRBD2. CDR3 length: 16 residues. V lost 0 bases and J lost 9; bases outside the gene matches: 9. CDR1 and CDR2 (germline): MNHEY, SVGAGI. The CDR3 sequence is CASSYSVAGGPTEQFF. CDR3 DNA: TGTGCCAGCAGTTACTCTGTGGCGGGAGGGCCTACTGAGCAGTTCTTC.

This chain uses TRBV6-5 with TRBJ2-7, with 7 bases identical to TRBD2. Germline CDR1 and CDR2: MNHEY and SVGAGI. The CDR3 has 16 residues. The J segment lost 0 bases and the V segment lost 2 bases, leaving 7 bases of the junction unmatched. DNA of the CDR3: TGTGCCAGCAGTTACCGACCGGGCGGGAGCTCCTACGAGCAGTACTTC. Protein product: CASSYRPGGSSYEQYF.

The CDR3 region has the DNA TGTGCCAGTAGTATCGGCGGGAACACTGAAGCTTTCTTT. Translated: CASSIGGNTEAFF. The chain carries TRBV19 and TRBJ1-1; D gene uncertain. V lost 3 bases to trimming and J lost 1 base, with 6 bases between them. Germline-derived CDR1 and CDR2 are LNHDA and SQIVND (reference sequence). This CDR3 region has 13 residues.

This chain connects TRBV5-6 to TRBJ2-1; TRBD1 matches 11 bases. CDR1 is SGHDT and CDR2 is YYEEEE in the germline V gene. CDR3 size: 14 residues. With 4 bases clipped from V and 8 bases from J, the junction kept 5 bases outside the gene matches. CDR3 nucleotide sequence: TGTGCCAGCAGCCCGTGGACAGGGGGCGATGAGCAGTTCTTC. It is translated as CASSPWTGGDEQFF.

The chain joins TRBV30 to TRBJ1-2; the D gene is possibly TRBD1 (6 bases). V lost 1 base and J lost 3, with 15 bases in between. Looked up from germline, CDR1 is GTSNPN and CDR2 is SVGIG (reference sequence). This CDR3 is built from 15 residues. In nucleotides, the CDR3 is TGTGCCTGGAGTGGAAACAGGGAGGGTTACTATGGCTACACCTTC. This gives the protein CAWSGNREGYYGYTF.

The chain links TRBV6-1 to TRBJ1-4; D gene unclear. Trimming stripped 10 bases from V and 5 bases from J, with 11 bases between. CDR3 size: 12 residues. Germline CDR1 and CDR2: MNHNS and SASEGT. The CDR3: CATQRINEKLFF. The CDR3 DNA reads as TGTGCCACACAGAGAATCAATGAAAAACTGTTTTTT.

J is TRBJ2-1 and V is TRBV19, with D perhaps matching TRBD2 (6 bases). V was cut by 4 bases and J by 4 bases, with 14 bases left in between. CDR3 size: 15 residues. Germline V gene sequence: CDR1 LNHDA, CDR2 SQIVND (reference sequence). The CDR3 bases are TGTGCCAGTAGTACCACTAGCTCCCCTTACAATGAGCAGTTCTTC. Encoded protein: CASSTTSSPYNEQFF.

The genes are TRBV10-3 and TRBJ2-1; D ambiguous. Germline-derived CDR1 and CDR2 are ENHRY and SYGVKD. There are 12 residues in the CDR3. V gave up 3 bases and J gave up 4 bases, with 4 bases separating them. Here the CDR3 reads CAISEVYNEQFF. The DNA of the CDR3 is TGTGCCATCAGTGAAGTGTACAATGAGCAGTTCTTC.

V is TRBV5-1 and J is TRBJ2-1; no firm D call. The V gene's germline CDR1 is SGHRS and CDR2 YFSETQ. V lost 0 bases to trimming and J lost 6 bases, with 7 bases between them. The CDR3 loop spans 13 amino acids. The CDR3 sequence: CASSLERSNEQFF. CDR3 coding DNA: TGCGCCAGCAGCTTGGAGAGGTCCAATGAGCAGTTCTTC.

The chain recombines TRBV5-4 with TRBJ1-2, with a weak D call TRBD1 (6 bases). The CDR3 length is 14 residues. The V end lost 2 bases, the J end lost 4 bases, and 12 bases lay between the germline ends. Germline CDR1 reads SGHNT; CDR2 reads YYREEE (reference sequence). In DNA form, the CDR3 reads TGTGCCAGCAGCTTTATGGGGGGCAGCTATGGCTACACCTTC. Its protein is CASSFMGGSYGYTF.

The chain joins TRBV2 to TRBJ2-1; perhaps TRBD2 as D (5 bases). Germline values: CDR1 SNHLY, CDR2 FYNNEI. This CDR3 region has 16 residues. V was clipped by 3 bases and J by 0 bases, with 12 bases between them. The CDR3 bases are TGTGCCAGCAGTGATGAGGACTGGACCTCCTACAATGAGCAGTTCTTC. Its translation is CASSDEDWTSYNEQFF.

V and J are TRBV4-1 and TRBJ2-5; D is unclear. CDR1 and CDR2 (germline): MGHRA, YSYEKL. V was trimmed by 1 base and J by 5 bases, leaving 8 bases between them. CDR3 length: 13 residues. The DNA of the CDR3 is TGCGCCAGCAGCCAAGCCGGACGGGAGACCCAGTACTTC. Amino acid sequence: CASSQAGRETQYF.

The J gene is TRBJ2-4, the V gene TRBV9; TRBD1 might be the D (6 bases). Trimming left V 0 bases short and J 1 base short, with 8 bases between. Germline CDR1 is SGDLS and CDR2 is YYNGEE. The CDR3 consists of 15 residues. CDR3 DNA sequence: TGTGCCAGCAGCGTAGGTAGGGGGGCCAAAAACATTCAGTACTTC. Its protein product is CASSVGRGAKNIQYF.

V usage is TRBV5-1 and J usage is TRBJ2-1, with 7 bases aligning to TRBD2. Germline V lookup: CDR1 SGHRS, CDR2 YFSETQ. Unmatched junction bases numbered 5, after V lost 7 bases and J lost 4 bases. There are 13 residues in the CDR3. Here the CDR3 reads CASGRAGYNEQFF. In DNA form, the CDR3 reads TGCGCCAGCGGGAGGGCCGGATACAATGAGCAGTTCTTC.

The chain links TRBV21-1 to TRBJ1-4; the table's D call, TRBD1, has no DNA check behind it. TRBV21-1 is listed as a pseudogene. This CDR3 comprises 17 residues. In DNA, the CDR3 is TGTGCCAGTCGGCCCTGTTTCCCGGGACAGGTTAATGAAAAACTGTTTTTT. It yields the protein CASRPCFPGQVNEKLFF.

A word on this clone: Other DNA sequences within the sample encode an identical CDR3. The V and J genes are TRBV28 and TRBJ2-7; the D is unclear. Trimming took 2 bases from V and 7 from J, leaving 6 bases between them. Germline loops: CDR1 MDHEN, CDR2 SYDVKM. The CDR3 has 11 amino acids. CDR3 bases: TGTGCCAGCAGTTTAACGCGGGAGCAGTACTTC. Encoded protein: CASSLTREQYF.

This clone was counted once. This chain joins TRBV30 and TRBJ2-1; D is unresolved. Trimming stripped 0 bases from V and 6 bases from J, with 6 bases between. The germline CDR1 and CDR2 sequences are GTSNPN and SVGIG (reference sequence). The CDR3 is made up of 12 amino acids. The CDR3 region is CAWSVLPNEQFF. In DNA, the CDR3 is TGTGCCTGGAGTGTACTCCCCAATGAGCAGTTCTTC.

The chain combines TRBV11-2 with TRBJ1-5; 7 bases fit TRBD1. After removal of 6 bases from V and 1 base from J, the junction contained 6 bases not matched to a gene. Looked up from germline, CDR1 is SGHAT and CDR2 is FQNNGV. The CDR3 runs 15 residues. CDR3 sequence reads: CASRFRGGSNQPQHF. The CDR3 region has the DNA TGTGCCAGCAGGTTCAGGGGGGGGAGCAATCAGCCCCAGCATTTT. The full variable domain, in which reference TRBV11-2 and TRBJ1-5 provide the parts outside the CDR3, is EAGVAQSPRYKIIEKRQSVAFWCNPISGHATLYWYQQILGQGPKLLIQFQNNGVVDDSQLPKDRFSAERLKGVDSTLKIQPAKLEDSAVYLCASRFRGGSNQPQHFGDGTRLSIL.

The chain combines TRBV6-1 with TRBJ2-3, with D perhaps TRBD1 or TRBD2 (6 bases each). CDR1 and CDR2 from the germline V gene are MNHNS and SASEGT. V shed 2 bases and J shed 2 bases, with 14 bases lying between them. The CDR3 is 16 residues long. The CDR3 region has the DNA TGTGCCAGCAGTGAAAAGGGGGGTTGGGACACAGATACGCAGTATTTT. It is translated as CASSEKGGWDTDTQYF.

The chain joins TRBV28 to TRBJ2-3, with 9 bases matching TRBD1. Germline values: CDR1 MDHEN, CDR2 SYDVKM. V lost 6 bases, J lost 11 bases, and 6 bases stayed unmatched. This CDR3 spans 12 amino acids. The chain's CDR3 is CASRPDRGVQYF. The DNA for the CDR3 is TGTGCCAGCAGGCCGGACAGGGGAGTGCAGTATTTT. Based on the CDR3 plus reference TRBV28 and TRBJ2-3, the full variable domain is DVKVTQSSRYLVKRTGEKVFLECVQDMDHENMFWYRQDPGLGLRLIYFSYDVKMKEKGDIPEGYSVSREKKERFSLILESASTNQTSMYLCASRPDRGVQYFGPGTRLTVL.

V and J are TRBV30 and TRBJ2-1; 12 bases are a match to TRBD2. Germline CDR1 is GTSNPN and CDR2 is SVGIG (reference sequence). V dropped 3 bases and J dropped 6; count of bases not matched to a gene: 3. This CDR3 spans 14 amino acids. The CDR3, as DNA: TGTGCCTGGAGGACTAGCGGGAGAGGCAATGAGCAGTTCTTC. Translation: CAWRTSGRGNEQFF.

This chain connects TRBV5-1 to TRBJ1-1; 7 bases match TRBD1. The V and J ends lost 2 bases and 5 bases, in that order; junction bases with no gene match: 6. The length of the CDR3 is 14 residues. In germline, CDR1 is SGHRS, CDR2 YFSETQ. This CDR3 is CASSFTGARTEAFF. The CDR3 DNA sequence: TGCGCCAGCAGCTTTACAGGGGCAAGGACTGAAGCTTTCTTT.

The rearrangement uses TRBV6-1 and TRBJ1-2; possible D gene TRBD1, 5 bases. Germline V CDR1 and CDR2: MNHNS, SASEGT. This CDR3 region has 11 residues. Trimming cost V 10 bases and J 5 bases, with 11 bases left between them. The CDR3 sequence is CAISDSYGYTF. The CDR3 DNA follows: TGTGCCATCTCTGACAGTTATGGCTACACCTTC.

The genes are TRBV28 and TRBJ2-6; unclear D gene. CDR3 length: 14 residues. Trimming cost V 7 bases and J 1 base, with 8 bases left between them. In germline, CDR1 is MDHEN, CDR2 SYDVKM. CDR3 in DNA: TGTGCCAGCACCGGACCTTCTGGGGCCAACGTCCTGACTTTC. It is translated as CASTGPSGANVLTF.

As DNA, the CDR3 is TGTGCCAGCAGTTACTCAGAACTGAACACAGATACGCAGTATTTT. Protein sequence: CASSYSELNTDTQYF. The chain joins TRBV6-5 to TRBJ2-3; D is uncertain. Trimming shortened V by 0 bases and J by 2 bases, and 9 bases separated the two germline ends. CDR1 MNHEY and CDR2 SVGAGI come from the germline V gene. The CDR3 runs to 15 residues.

V and J are TRBV7-3 and TRBJ1-1; no reliable D call. The V end lost 0 bases, the J end lost 3 bases, and 11 bases lay between the germline ends. The germline CDR1 and CDR2 sequences are SGHTA and FQGTGA. The CDR3 extends over 15 amino acids. DNA of the CDR3: TGTGCCAGCAGCTTAACTGACGGGTCCCACACTGAAGCTTTCTTT. As protein: CASSLTDGSHTEAFF.

The chain couples TRBV5-3 to TRBJ1-5; 10 nucleotides align to TRBD1. TRBV5-3 is an ORF, and what it does is uncertain. The CDR3 is 17 amino acids. V shed 4 bases, J shed 3 bases, and the junction held 10 bases outside the gene matches. This CDR3 is CARSPCRDRGTNQPQHF. The CDR3 coding sequence is TGTGCCAGAAGCCCGTGCCGGGACAGGGGTACCAATCAGCCCCAGCATTTT.